This record looks at one T cell receptor beta chain sequence and its context. At least ten counts were recorded for this clonotype. The clone's antigen remains unknown. No base quality values were provided; no much bigger clone lies one nucleotide off. The entry originates in a study of T cells of healthy individuals (dated by TCRdb to 2016 to 2019). Libraries were made using 5' RACE. Instrument on record: Illumina MiSeq. TCRdb ran its own pipeline on the public reads, namely fastp trimming at Q25 and MiXCR clone calling, and kept in-frame beta chains. Rows with one shared CDR3 protein collapse into an entry with the most common genes and DNA. The sample table holds about 41,000 distinct CDR3 sequences, of which approximately 4.9% were seen once. Of the sample, over 9% falls within the top ten clones. The CDR3 runs 14 amino acids, cysteine and phenylalanine included. The CDR3 DNA has 42 bases and is translated from base 1. V is pruned by 6 bases and J by 9 bases, leaving 6 bases of the junction without a gene match. The germline V gene yields SGHTA for CDR1 and FQGNSA for CDR2.

This receptor chain uses TRBV7-2 and TRBJ2-4; TRBD2 matches 12 bases in the middle. The TCR sequence derives from a human donor in good health. This receptor has the CDR3 CASRPTSGSVIQYF. The bases are TGTGCCAGCAGGCCGACTAGCGGGAGTGTCATTCAGTACTTC.